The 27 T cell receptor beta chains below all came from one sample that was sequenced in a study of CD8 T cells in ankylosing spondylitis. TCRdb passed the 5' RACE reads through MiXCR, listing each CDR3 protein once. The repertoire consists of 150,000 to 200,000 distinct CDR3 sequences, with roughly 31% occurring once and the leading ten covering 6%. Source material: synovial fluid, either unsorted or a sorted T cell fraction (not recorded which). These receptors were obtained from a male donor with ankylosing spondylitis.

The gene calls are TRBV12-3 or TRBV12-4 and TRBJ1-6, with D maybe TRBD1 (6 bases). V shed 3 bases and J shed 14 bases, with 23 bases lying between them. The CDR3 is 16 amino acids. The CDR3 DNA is TGTGCCAGCAGTTTCTCAGGGGCATCCGGGAAACGAGCCCTCCACTTT. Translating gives CASSFSGASGKRALHF.

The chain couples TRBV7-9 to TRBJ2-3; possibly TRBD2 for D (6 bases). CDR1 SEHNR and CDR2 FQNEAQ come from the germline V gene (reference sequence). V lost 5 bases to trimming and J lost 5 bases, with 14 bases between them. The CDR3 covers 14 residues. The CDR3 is CASSPREFIDTQYF. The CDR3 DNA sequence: TGTGCCAGCAGCCCCCGGGAGTTTATAGATACGCAGTATTTT.

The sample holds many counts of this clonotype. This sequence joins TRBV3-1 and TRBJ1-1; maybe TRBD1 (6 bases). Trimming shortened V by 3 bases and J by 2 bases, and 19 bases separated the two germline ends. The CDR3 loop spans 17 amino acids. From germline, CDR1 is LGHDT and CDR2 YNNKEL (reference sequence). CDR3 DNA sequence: TGTGCCAGCAGCCAGAAAAGGCCGACAGGACTAAACACTGAAGCTTTCTTT. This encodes CASSQKRPTGLNTEAFF.

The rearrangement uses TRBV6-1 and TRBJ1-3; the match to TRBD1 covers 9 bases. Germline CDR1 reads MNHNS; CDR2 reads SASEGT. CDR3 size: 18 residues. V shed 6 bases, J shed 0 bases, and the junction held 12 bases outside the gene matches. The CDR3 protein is CASRRGQGMTYSGNTIYF. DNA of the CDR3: TGTGCCAGCAGAAGGGGACAGGGAATGACCTACTCTGGAAACACCATATATTTT.

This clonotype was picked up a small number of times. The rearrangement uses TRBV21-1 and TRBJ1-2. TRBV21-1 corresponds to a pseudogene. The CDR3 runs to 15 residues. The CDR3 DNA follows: TGTGCCAGCAATACCACAGGGCCCCGCAGCTATGGCTACACCTTC. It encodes CASNTTGPRSYGYTF.

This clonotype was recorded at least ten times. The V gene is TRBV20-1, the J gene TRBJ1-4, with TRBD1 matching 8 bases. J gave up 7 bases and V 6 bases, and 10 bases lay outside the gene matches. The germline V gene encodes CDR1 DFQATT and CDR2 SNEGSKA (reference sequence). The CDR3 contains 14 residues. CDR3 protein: CSASPGGQGEKLFF. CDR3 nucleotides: TGCAGTGCCTCCCCAGGGGGCCAGGGTGAAAAACTGTTTTTT.

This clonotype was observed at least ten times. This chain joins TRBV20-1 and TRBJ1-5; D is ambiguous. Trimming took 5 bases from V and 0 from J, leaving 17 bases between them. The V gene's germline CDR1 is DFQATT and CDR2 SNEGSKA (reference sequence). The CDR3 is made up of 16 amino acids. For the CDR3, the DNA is TGCAGTGCTTACCGACTTGGGGTAGATAGCAATCAGCCCCAGCATTTT. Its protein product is CSAYRLGVDSNQPQHF.

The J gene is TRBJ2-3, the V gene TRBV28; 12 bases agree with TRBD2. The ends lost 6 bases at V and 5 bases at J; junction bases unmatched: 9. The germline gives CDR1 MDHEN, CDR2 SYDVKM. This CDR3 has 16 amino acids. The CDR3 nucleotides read TGTGCCAGCAGCTCCAGACTAGCGGGAGTTATAGATACGCAGTATTTT. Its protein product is CASSSRLAGVIDTQYF.

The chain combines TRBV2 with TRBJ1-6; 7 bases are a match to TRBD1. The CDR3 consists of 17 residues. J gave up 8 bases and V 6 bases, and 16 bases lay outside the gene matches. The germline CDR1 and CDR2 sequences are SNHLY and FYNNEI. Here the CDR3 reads CASSALPLTGRHSPLHF. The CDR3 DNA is TGTGCCAGCAGCGCCTTACCTTTGACAGGGAGGCATTCACCCCTCCACTTT. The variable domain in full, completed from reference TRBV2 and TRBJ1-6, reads EPEVTQTPSHQVTQMGQEVILRCVPISNHLYFYWYRQILGQKVEFLVSFYNNEISEKSEIFDDQFSVERPDGSNFTLKIRSTKLEDSAMYFCASSALPLTGRHSPLHFGNGTRLTVT.

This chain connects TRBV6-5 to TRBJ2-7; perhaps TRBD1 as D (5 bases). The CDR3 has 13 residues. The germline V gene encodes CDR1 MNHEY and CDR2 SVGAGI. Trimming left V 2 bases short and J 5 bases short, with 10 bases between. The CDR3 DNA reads TGTGCCAGCAGTTACCCAGGGAACAACGAGCAGTACTTC. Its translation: CASSYPGNNEQYF.

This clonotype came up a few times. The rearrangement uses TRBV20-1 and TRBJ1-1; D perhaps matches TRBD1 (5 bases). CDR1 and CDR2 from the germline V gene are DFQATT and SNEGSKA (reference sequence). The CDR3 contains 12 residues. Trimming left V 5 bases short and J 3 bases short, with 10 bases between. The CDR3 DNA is TGCAGTGCTCCACGGGGGGACACTGAAGCTTTCTTT. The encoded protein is CSAPRGDTEAFF.

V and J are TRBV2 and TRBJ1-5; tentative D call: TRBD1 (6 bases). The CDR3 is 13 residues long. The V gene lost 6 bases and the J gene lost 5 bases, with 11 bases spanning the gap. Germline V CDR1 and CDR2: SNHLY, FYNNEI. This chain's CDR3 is CASSPTGYQPQHF. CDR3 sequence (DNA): TGTGCCAGCAGCCCTACAGGGTATCAGCCCCAGCATTTT. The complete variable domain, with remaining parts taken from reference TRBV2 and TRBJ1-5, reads EPEVTQTPSHQVTQMGQEVILRCVPISNHLYFYWYRQILGQKVEFLVSFYNNEISEKSEIFDDQFSVERPDGSNFTLKIRSTKLEDSAMYFCASSPTGYQPQHFGDGTRLSIL.

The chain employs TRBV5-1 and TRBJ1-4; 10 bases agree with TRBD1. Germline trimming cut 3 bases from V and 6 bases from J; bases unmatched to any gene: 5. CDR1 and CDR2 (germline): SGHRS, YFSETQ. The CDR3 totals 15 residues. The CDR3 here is CASSYGDRGDEKLFF. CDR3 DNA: TGCGCCAGCAGCTATGGGGACAGGGGAGATGAAAAACTGTTTTTT. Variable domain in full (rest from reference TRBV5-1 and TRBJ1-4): KAGVTQTPRYLIKTRGQQVTLSCSPISGHRSVSWYQQTPGQGLQFLFEYFSETQRNKGNFPGRFSGRQFSNSRSEMNVSTLELGDSALYLCASSYGDRGDEKLFFGSGTQLSVL.

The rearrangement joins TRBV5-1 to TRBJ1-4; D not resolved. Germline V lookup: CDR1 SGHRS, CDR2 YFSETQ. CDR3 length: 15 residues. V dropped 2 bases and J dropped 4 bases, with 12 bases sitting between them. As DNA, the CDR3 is TGCGCCAGCAGCTTCGGCGGAACCTATAATGAAAAACTGTTTTTT. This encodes CASSFGGTYNEKLFF.

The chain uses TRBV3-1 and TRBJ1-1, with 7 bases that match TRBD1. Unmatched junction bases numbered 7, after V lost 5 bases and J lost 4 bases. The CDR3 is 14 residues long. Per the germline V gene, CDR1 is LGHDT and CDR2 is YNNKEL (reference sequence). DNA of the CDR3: TGTGCCAGCAGCGAGAGGGGGCAGCGCACTGAAGCTTTCTTT. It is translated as CASSERGQRTEAFF.

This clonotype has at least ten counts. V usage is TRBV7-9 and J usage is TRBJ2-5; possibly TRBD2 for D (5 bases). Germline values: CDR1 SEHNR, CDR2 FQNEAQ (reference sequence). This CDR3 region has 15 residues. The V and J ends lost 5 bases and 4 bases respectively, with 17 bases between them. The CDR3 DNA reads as TGTGCCAGCAGCCCAAACTCTCGAGAGGGAGAGACCCAGTACTTC. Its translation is CASSPNSREGETQYF. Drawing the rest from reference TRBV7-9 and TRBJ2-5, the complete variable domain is DTGVSQNPRHKITKRGQNVTFRCDPISEHNRLYWYRQTLGQGPEFLTYFQNEAQLEKSRLLSDRFSAERPKGSFSTLEIQRTEQGDSAMYLCASSPNSREGETQYFGPGTRLLVL.

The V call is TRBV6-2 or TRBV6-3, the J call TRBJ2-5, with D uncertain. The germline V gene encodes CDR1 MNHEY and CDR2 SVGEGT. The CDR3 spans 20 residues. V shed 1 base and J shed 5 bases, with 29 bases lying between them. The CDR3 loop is CASSYYAPSRIGRRWETQYF. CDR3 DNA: TGTGCCAGCAGTTACTACGCCCCCTCCAGGATTGGGCGCAGATGGGAGACCCAGTACTTC.

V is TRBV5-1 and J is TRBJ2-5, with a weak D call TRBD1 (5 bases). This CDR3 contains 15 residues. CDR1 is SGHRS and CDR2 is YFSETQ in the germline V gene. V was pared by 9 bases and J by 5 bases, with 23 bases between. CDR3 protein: CATATGRSPGETQYF. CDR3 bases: TGCGCCACTGCAACCGGGCGGAGCCCAGGGGAGACCCAGTACTTC.

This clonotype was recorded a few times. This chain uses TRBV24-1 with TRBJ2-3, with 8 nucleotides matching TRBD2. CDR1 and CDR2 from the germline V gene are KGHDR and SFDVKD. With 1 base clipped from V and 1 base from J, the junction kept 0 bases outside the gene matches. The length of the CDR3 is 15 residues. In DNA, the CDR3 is TGTGCCACCAGTGATTTTAGCGGGGGCACAGATACGCAGTATTTT. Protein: CATSDFSGGTDTQYF.

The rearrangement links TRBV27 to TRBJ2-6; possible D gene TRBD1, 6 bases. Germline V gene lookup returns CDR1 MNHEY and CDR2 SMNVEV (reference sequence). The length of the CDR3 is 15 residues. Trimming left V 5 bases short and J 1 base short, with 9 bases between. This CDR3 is CASSPTGSGANVLTF. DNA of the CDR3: TGTGCCAGCAGTCCGACAGGATCTGGGGCCAACGTCCTGACTTTC.

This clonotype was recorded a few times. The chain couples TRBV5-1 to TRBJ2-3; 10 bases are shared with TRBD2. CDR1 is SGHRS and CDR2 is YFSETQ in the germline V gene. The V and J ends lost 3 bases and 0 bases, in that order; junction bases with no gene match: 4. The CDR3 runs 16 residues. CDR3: CASSSIAGGSTDTQYF. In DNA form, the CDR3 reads TGCGCCAGCAGCTCTATAGCGGGGGGTAGCACAGATACGCAGTATTTT. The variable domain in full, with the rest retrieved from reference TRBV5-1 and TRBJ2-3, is KAGVTQTPRYLIKTRGQQVTLSCSPISGHRSVSWYQQTPGQGLQFLFEYFSETQRNKGNFPGRFSGRQFSNSRSEMNVSTLELGDSALYLCASSSIAGGSTDTQYFGPGTRLTVL.

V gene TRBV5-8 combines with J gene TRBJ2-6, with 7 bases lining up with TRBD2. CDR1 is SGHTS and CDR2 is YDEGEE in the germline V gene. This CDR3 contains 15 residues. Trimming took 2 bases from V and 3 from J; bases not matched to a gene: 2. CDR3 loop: CASSLAGRGANVLTF. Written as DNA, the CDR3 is TGTGCCAGCAGCTTAGCGGGGCGTGGGGCCAACGTCCTGACTTTC.

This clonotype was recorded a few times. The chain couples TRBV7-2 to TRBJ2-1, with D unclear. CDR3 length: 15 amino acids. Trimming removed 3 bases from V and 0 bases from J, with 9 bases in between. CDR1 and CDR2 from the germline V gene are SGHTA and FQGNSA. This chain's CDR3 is CASSLERSSYNEQFF. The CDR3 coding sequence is TGTGCCAGCAGCTTGGAGCGTAGCTCCTACAATGAGCAGTTCTTC.

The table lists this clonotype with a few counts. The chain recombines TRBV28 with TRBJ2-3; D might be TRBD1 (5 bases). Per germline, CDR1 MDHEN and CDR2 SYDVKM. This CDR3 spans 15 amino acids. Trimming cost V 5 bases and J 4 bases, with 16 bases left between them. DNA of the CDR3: TGTGCCAGCAGTCAAGGGGTTACCCCTTCAGATACGCAGTATTTT. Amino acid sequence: CASSQGVTPSDTQYF.

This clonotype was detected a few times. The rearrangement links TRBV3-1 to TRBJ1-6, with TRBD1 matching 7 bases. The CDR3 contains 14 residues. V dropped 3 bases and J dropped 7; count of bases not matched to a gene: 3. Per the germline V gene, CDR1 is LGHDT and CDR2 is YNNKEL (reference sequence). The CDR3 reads CASSQRDSNSPLHF. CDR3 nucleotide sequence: TGTGCCAGCAGCCAGAGGGACAGCAATTCACCCCTCCACTTT.

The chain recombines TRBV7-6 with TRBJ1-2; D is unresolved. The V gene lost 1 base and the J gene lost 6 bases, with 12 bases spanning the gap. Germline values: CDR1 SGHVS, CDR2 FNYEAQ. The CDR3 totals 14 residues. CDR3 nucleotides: TGTGCCAGCAGCTTAGGGGGTAGTGGTGATGGCTACACCTTC. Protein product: CASSLGGSGDGYTF. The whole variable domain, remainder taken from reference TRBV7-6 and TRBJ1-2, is GAGVSQSPRYKVTKRGQDVALRCDPISGHVSLYWYRQALGQGPEFLTYFNYEAQQDKSGLPNDRFSAERPEGSISTLTIQRTEQRDSAMYRCASSLGGSGDGYTFGSGTRLTVV.

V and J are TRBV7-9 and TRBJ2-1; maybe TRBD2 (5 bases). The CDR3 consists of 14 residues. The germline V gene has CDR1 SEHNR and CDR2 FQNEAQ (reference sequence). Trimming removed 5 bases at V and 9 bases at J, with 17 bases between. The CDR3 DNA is TGTGCCAGCAGCCGCGGACTCTCCGGCGGTGAGCAGTTCTTC. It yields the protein CASSRGLSGGEQFF.